The 20 T cell receptor beta chains below come from one sample, sequenced in a study of blood T cell repertoires in COVID-19. Profiled with immunoSEQ multiplex PCR; TCRdb holds only in-frame clones, not every one. The repertoire includes under 150,000 clones, about 88% of them detected once, and approximately 2.2% sits in the top ten. The sample was PBMCs or T cells enriched from blood (not recorded which). The receptors stem from a woman aged 45-60 years who had recovered from COVID-19.

The V gene is TRBV5-1, the J gene TRBJ2-6; D gene unclear. CDR1 and CDR2 (germline): SGHRS, YFSETQ. The CDR3 has 14 residues. V lost 1 base and J lost 0, with 2 bases in between. Written as DNA, the CDR3 is TGCGCCAGCAGCTTGTACTCTGGGGCCAACGTCCTGACTTTC. Its protein product is CASSLYSGANVLTF. Supplemented by reference TRBV5-1 and TRBJ2-6, the full variable domain reads KAGVTQTPRYLIKTRGQQVTLSCSPISGHRSVSWYQQTPGQGLQFLFEYFSETQRNKGNFPGRFSGRQFSNSRSEMNVSTLELGDSALYLCASSLYSGANVLTFGAGSRLTVL.

This clone was found a few times. The rearrangement joins TRBV27 to TRBJ2-7; tentative D call: TRBD1 (6 bases). Germline lookup yields CDR1 MNHEY and CDR2 SMNVEV (reference sequence). Trimming shortened V by 8 bases and J by 0 bases, and 17 bases separated the two germline ends. This CDR3 has 15 residues. The CDR3 loop is CASGQQGKISYEQYF. DNA of the CDR3: TGTGCCAGCGGACAACAGGGTAAAATCTCCTACGAGCAGTACTTC.

The V call is TRBV3-1 (or the pseudogene TRBV3-2), the J call TRBJ2-2; possible D gene TRBD2, 6 bases. The CDR3 extends over 16 amino acids. From germline, CDR1 is LGHDT and CDR2 YNNKEL (reference sequence). V dropped 0 bases and J dropped 2 bases, with 10 bases sitting between them. CDR3 sequence: CASSQDRRGNTGELFF. The CDR3 DNA follows: TGTGCCAGCAGCCAAGATCGGAGGGGAAACACCGGGGAGCTGTTTTTT.

V usage is TRBV30 and J usage is TRBJ2-5; TRBD2 aligns across 10 bases. The CDR3 runs to 17 residues. The germline CDR1 and CDR2 sequences are GTSNPN and SVGIG (reference sequence). V lost 0 bases and J lost 4; bases outside the gene matches: 11. CDR3 nucleotide sequence: TGTGCCTGGAGTGTTCTGAGCGGGGGGGCGGTATTAGAGACCCAGTACTTC. Protein sequence: CAWSVLSGGAVLETQYF.

The J gene is TRBJ1-4, the V gene TRBV19, with D tentatively TRBD1 (6 bases). Trimming pared 5 bases from V and 0 bases from J, leaving 13 bases between. The CDR3 spans 16 residues. Germline values: CDR1 LNHDA, CDR2 SQIVND (reference sequence). The CDR3 protein is CASSLRTDATNEKLFF. In DNA, the CDR3 is TGTGCCAGTAGTCTACGGACAGATGCAACTAATGAAAAACTGTTTTTT.

The V and J genes are TRBV29-1 and TRBJ2-1, with 13 bases aligning to TRBD2. V lost 5 bases and J lost 7; bases outside the gene matches: 5. This CDR3 spans 14 amino acids. The germline gives CDR1 SQVTM, CDR2 ANQGSEA. The CDR3 DNA reads TGCAGCGTTCTTCGACTAGCGGGGGGAAATGAGCAGTTCTTC. Its translation is CSVLRLAGGNEQFF.

In its sample, this clone was seen a few times. V usage is TRBV4-1 and J usage is TRBJ2-3; D perhaps matches TRBD1 (5 bases). The V end was cut by 4 bases, the J end by 4 bases, with 18 bases between. The germline CDR1 and CDR2 sequences are MGHRA and YSYEKL. CDR3 length equals 16 residues. In DNA form, the CDR3 reads TGCGCCAGCAGCCTACCCCCCGGACACCCAGCAGATACGCAGTATTTT. This sequence encodes CASSLPPGHPADTQYF.

The V gene is TRBV4-3, the J gene TRBJ2-1; D call uncertain. V gave up 3 bases and J gave up 4 bases, with 7 bases separating them. Germline CDR1 LGHNA, CDR2 YSLEER. The CDR3 consists of 13 residues. CDR3 coding DNA: TGCGCCAGCAGCCAGACTTATTACAATGAGCAGTTCTTC. Residues: CASSQTYYNEQFF.

This clone was picked up one time. The V and J genes are TRBV4-1 and TRBJ2-7, with D unresolved. V was clipped by 0 bases and J by 2 bases, with 11 bases between them. Germline V gene lookup returns CDR1 MGHRA and CDR2 YSYEKL. The CDR3 totals 15 residues. The CDR3 bases are TGCGCCAGCAGCCAAGATCTCGCGGTTCCCTACGAGCAGTACTTC. It codes for CASSQDLAVPYEQYF.

V is TRBV10-2 and J is TRBJ2-2; TRBD2 matches 10 bases. The CDR3 covers 18 residues. Germline V lookup: CDR1 WSHSY, CDR2 SAAADI. After removal of 6 bases from V and 0 bases from J, the junction contained 10 bases not matched to a gene. Here the CDR3 DNA reads TGCGCCAGCAGCCTTCTACTAGCGGGGTACGCGAACACCGGGGAGCTGTTTTTT. Translated, it gives CASSLLLAGYANTGELFF.

J is TRBJ1-6 and V is TRBV12-5, with 7 bases lining up with TRBD1. The germline gives CDR1 LGHNT, CDR2 FRNRAP. This CDR3 has 14 residues. Trimming cost V 5 bases and J 6 bases; bases outside gene matches: 4. The chain's CDR3 is CASGDGQVNSPLHF. Here the CDR3 DNA reads TGTGCTAGTGGTGATGGACAGGTTAATTCACCCCTCCACTTT.

The rearrangement uses TRBV5-4 and TRBJ1-2, with 12 bases aligning to TRBD1. The CDR3 runs to 14 residues. J gave up 7 bases and V 3 bases, and 4 bases lay outside the gene matches. Germline CDR1 is SGHNT and CDR2 is YYREEE (reference sequence). CDR3 in amino acids: CASSWDRGPGGYTF. The CDR3 nucleotides are TGTGCCAGCAGCTGGGACAGGGGGCCTGGTGGCTACACCTTC.

The chain carries TRBV6-1 and TRBJ2-7; 7 bases are shared with TRBD2. The CDR3 spans 14 residues. J was trimmed by 0 bases and V by 3 bases; bases with no gene match: 2. Looked up from germline, CDR1 is MNHNS and CDR2 is SASEGT. CDR3 DNA: TGTGCCAGCAGTGAGGGGGGGAGCTCCTACGAGCAGTACTTC. It translates to CASSEGGSSYEQYF.

This clone was detected only once. V and J are TRBV7-3 and TRBJ2-7; 7 bases are shared with TRBD1. The V and J ends lost 5 bases and 5 bases, in that order; junction bases with no gene match: 9. The CDR3 totals 14 residues. Germline CDR1 reads SGHTA; CDR2 reads FQGTGA. This CDR3 is CASSPTGYGHEQYF. The CDR3 nucleotides are TGTGCCAGCAGCCCGACAGGGTACGGCCACGAGCAGTACTTC.

In its sample, this clone was seen once. This chain joins TRBV19 and TRBJ1-6, with D unclear. This CDR3 has 17 amino acids. V dropped 3 bases and J dropped 4 bases, with 16 bases sitting between them. Germline-derived CDR1 and CDR2 are LNHDA and SQIVND (reference sequence). The CDR3 DNA reads as TGTGCCAGTAGTATCGGTGAGGCACCAGAATATAATTCACCCCTCCACTTT. It encodes CASSIGEAPEYNSPLHF. The variable domain in full, completed from reference TRBV19 and TRBJ1-6, reads DGGITQSPKYLFRKEGQNVTLSCEQNLNHDAMYWYRQDPGQGLRLIYYSQIVNDFQKGDIAEGYSVSREKKESFPLTVTSAQKNPTAFYLCASSIGEAPEYNSPLHFGNGTRLTVT.

This chain joins TRBV9 and TRBJ2-1, with 11 bases matching TRBD2. Germline V gene data show CDR1 as SGDLS and CDR2 as YYNGEE. This CDR3 spans 16 amino acids. The J segment lost 9 bases and the V segment lost 0 bases, leaving 8 bases of the junction unmatched. CDR3 loop: CASSVVVAGGRSEQFF. The CDR3 nucleotides read TGTGCCAGCAGCGTAGTTGTAGCGGGGGGGCGGAGTGAGCAGTTCTTC.

This clone was observed once. The chain has TRBV2 and TRBJ2-2; D possibly corresponds to TRBD2 (5 bases). The CDR3 has 15 residues. The V end was cut by 3 bases, the J end by 5 bases, with 13 bases between. CDR1 is SNHLY and CDR2 is FYNNEI in the germline V gene. The CDR3 DNA is TGTGCCAGCAGTGAGGTTAGGCCGGGGACCGGGGAGCTGTTTTTT. The encoded protein is CASSEVRPGTGELFF.

On this clone itself: The same CDR3 also results from other DNA sequences found in this sample. The V gene is TRBV9, the J gene TRBJ2-2; tentative D call: TRBD2 (6 bases). The CDR3 contains 13 residues. The germline V gene encodes CDR1 SGDLS and CDR2 YYNGEE. V dropped 3 bases and J dropped 4 bases, with 7 bases sitting between them. The CDR3 sequence is CASSAGGTGELFF. In DNA form, the CDR3 reads TGTGCCAGCAGCGCCGGGGGCACCGGGGAGCTGTTTTTT.

V is TRBV13 and J is TRBJ2-7, with TRBD1 matching over 8 bases. Trimming at V came to 11 bases and at J to 5 bases, leaving 11 bases not matched to a gene. The CDR3 has 13 residues. The germline CDR1 and CDR2 sequences are PRHDT and FYEKMQ (reference sequence). CDR3: CAAKQGDNHEQYF. CDR3 DNA sequence: TGTGCCGCCAAACAGGGGGATAATCACGAGCAGTACTTC.

The rearrangement links TRBV9 to TRBJ2-3, with 8 bases lining up with TRBD2. J gave up 2 bases and V 5 bases, and 10 bases lay outside the gene matches. The CDR3 has 16 amino acids. CDR1 SGDLS and CDR2 YYNGEE come from the germline V gene. CDR3 amino acids: CASSLAGGALTDTQYF. CDR3 nucleotides: TGTGCCAGCAGTCTGGCGGGGGGCGCCCTCACAGATACGCAGTATTTT.